In its sample, the clone carrying this TCR beta chain ranks as large. TCRdb re-analysed the 5' RACE reads in MiXCR, keeping a single row per CDR3 protein. Of some 940 distinct CDR3 sequences listed, 10% to 15% are singletons. These data are taken from a study of spatial heterogeneity in lung cancer. The CDR3 is made up of 13 amino acids. Per the germline V gene, CDR1 is SGHVS and CDR2 is FQNEAQ. The V end was cut by 5 bases, the J end by 0 bases, with 7 bases between. Time point: sample taken at primary tumor resection. The V and J genes are TRBV7-8 and TRBJ1-1; D gene unclear. The TCR comes from a male donor with early-stage non-small cell lung cancer. The source material was PBMCs, sampled at surgery. The CDR3 here is CASSPGLNTEAFF. CDR3 nucleotides: TGTGCCAGCAGCCCCGGGTTGAACACTGAAGCTTTCTTT. Full variable domain (outside the CDR3, taken from reference TRBV7-8 and TRBJ1-1): GAGVSQSPRYKVAKRGQDVALRCDPISGHVSLFWYQQALGQGPEFLTYFQNEAQLDKSGLPSDRFFAERPEGSVSTLKIQRTQQEDSAVYLCASSPGLNTEAFFGQGTRLTVV.